The T cell receptor beta chain described here comes from a study of beta chain features in type 1 diabetes. Details on this clone: What it binds is not known.

Broader study findings: A possible short-template PCR bias applies equally to patients and controls. Researchers report that Type 1 diabetes patients had moderately but significantly shorter TCRB CDR3s across all four CD4+ subsets.

V was trimmed by 5 bases and J by 0 bases, leaving 14 bases between them. Germline lookup yields CDR1 SEHNR and CDR2 FQNEAQ (reference sequence). The CDR3 is made up of 16 amino acids. Reverse transcription of all isolated RNA meant that expressed TCRB transcripts were sequenced. TCRdb's table, derived via immunoSEQ multiplex PCR, lists solely in-frame clones and lacks some. The sample lists more than 100,000 clones, about a sixth occurring once. The sample was central memory CD4+ T cells from blood. This TCR was sampled from a man aged 30-40 years with type 1 diabetes. This chain links TRBV7-9 with TRBJ1-3; D uncertain. CDR3 sequence reads: CASSATLGISGNTIYF. Written as DNA, the CDR3 is TGTGCCAGCAGCGCGACTCTCGGAATCTCTGGAAACACCATATATTTT.